This T cell receptor (beta chain) comes out of a study of blood T cell repertoires in COVID-19. Overall study: Samples taken during acute and convalescent COVID-19 were collected in the United States, Italy and Spain. In each case, the material was cDNA or gDNA derived from T cells, B-cell-depleted T cells, or PBMCs.

This clone was observed once. This CDR3 contains 13 residues. V gave up 3 bases and J gave up 4 bases; unmatched junction bases: 0. Germline V gives CDR1 LNHDA, CDR2 SQIVND (reference sequence). Authors' analysis steps: Amplification with reference gene primers provided the estimates of nucleated cell counts. The assay was immunoSEQ multiplex PCR, and TCRdb's table has in-frame clones only and misses some. V and J calls and clone size follow that table, whereas D and trimming were derived from the DNA. The sample contains 150,000 or so clones, 80% to 90% of which appear only once. This receptor was obtained from a man in his sixties with acute or convalescent COVID-19. The sequencing input was peripheral blood. The chain has TRBV19 and TRBJ2-7; 10 nucleotides match TRBD1. The CDR3 reads CASSMGQGYEQYF. CDR3 bases: TGTGCCAGTAGTATGGGACAGGGGTACGAGCAGTACTTC.